The rows below give T cell receptor beta chains drawn from one sample of a study of control samples from healthy donors and cancer patients. Sequencing used immunoSEQ multiplex PCR; TCRdb keeps in-frame clones, though not all of them. Of about 40,000 clones listed, around 90% were seen once; the top ten hold about 3.5%. Sequencing was done on a sample of blood. The receptor source for this set is a woman aged 45-60 years in good health. Each CDR3 is given with its conserved first and last residue. The order of the fields is clone size, V gene, D gene, J gene, CDR3 protein, CDR3 DNA. D genes are given only for firm matches. Some rows mark clone size as missing; the rest say once, few, many or name a class of expanded clone.

clone_size: once; v_call: TRBV6-2/TRBV6-3; d_call: TRBD2; j_call: TRBJ2-5; cdr3_aa: CASSPGPLSSGGPRIETQYF; cdr3_nt: TGTGCCAGCAGTCCGGGGCCGTTAAGTAGCGGGGGGCCGAGGATAGAGACCCAGTACTTC
clone_size: .; v_call: TRBV19; d_call: .; j_call: TRBJ1-6; cdr3_aa: CASTLGRDSPLHF; cdr3_nt: TGTGCCAGTACCCTAGGCAGGGATTCACCCCTCCACTTT
clone_size: .; v_call: TRBV9; d_call: .; j_call: TRBJ2-4; cdr3_aa: CASSVGSGNIQYF; cdr3_nt: TGTGCCAGCAGCGTCGGCAGTGGAAACATTCAGTACTTC
clone_size: .; v_call: TRBV10-3; d_call: .; j_call: TRBJ2-3; cdr3_aa: CAILLGPDTQYF; cdr3_nt: TGTGCCATCCTACTAGGACCAGATACGCAGTATTTT
clone_size: few; v_call: TRBV9; d_call: TRBD1; j_call: TRBJ1-1; cdr3_aa: CASSTHPGTGRMNTEAFF; cdr3_nt: TGTGCCAGCAGCACCCATCCCGGGACAGGGAGAATGAACACTGAAGCTTTCTTT
clone_size: .; v_call: TRBV29-1; d_call: TRBD1; j_call: TRBJ1-1; cdr3_aa: CSVSGQGMKTEAFF; cdr3_nt: TGCAGCGTCTCAGGACAGGGGATGAAGACTGAAGCTTTCTTT
clone_size: .; v_call: TRBV14; d_call: TRBD2; j_call: TRBJ2-1; cdr3_aa: CASSPGAGGSNEQFF; cdr3_nt: TGTGCCAGCAGCCCGGGAGCGGGGGGGTCCAATGAGCAGTTCTTC
clone_size: once; v_call: TRBV5-1; d_call: .; j_call: TRBJ1-6; cdr3_aa: CASSHGGGRSPLHF; cdr3_nt: TGCGCCAGCAGCCATGGCGGGGGCCGGTCACCCCTCCACTTT
clone_size: .; v_call: TRBV4-3; d_call: TRBD1; j_call: TRBJ1-2; cdr3_aa: CASSQRTGDGYTF; cdr3_nt: TGCGCCAGCAGCCAGAGGACAGGGGATGGCTACACCTTC
clone_size: .; v_call: TRBV10-3; d_call: .; j_call: TRBJ2-5; cdr3_aa: CAIRSQSLGTQYF; cdr3_nt: TGTGCCATCAGGAGTCAGTCACTGGGGACCCAGTACTTC
clone_size: .; v_call: TRBV5-5; d_call: TRBD1; j_call: TRBJ2-7; cdr3_aa: CASSPPPGQSYEQYF; cdr3_nt: TGTGCCAGCAGCCCCCCCCCGGGACAGAGTTACGAGCAGTACTTC
clone_size: .; v_call: TRBV5-1; d_call: .; j_call: TRBJ2-7; cdr3_aa: CASRDSYEQYF; cdr3_nt: TGCGCCAGCAGAGATTCCTACGAGCAGTACTTC
clone_size: .; v_call: TRBV5-1; d_call: .; j_call: TRBJ1-1; cdr3_aa: CASSLGRNTEAFF; cdr3_nt: TGCGCCAGCAGCTTGGGCAGAAACACTGAAGCTTTCTTT
clone_size: .; v_call: TRBV14; d_call: .; j_call: TRBJ1-6; cdr3_aa: CASSQEVSSSPLHF; cdr3_nt: TGTGCCAGCAGCCAAGAAGTCTCGAGTTCACCCCTCCACTTT
clone_size: .; v_call: TRBV6-6; d_call: .; j_call: TRBJ2-3; cdr3_aa: CASSPPRDRTDTQYF; cdr3_nt: TGTGCCAGCAGCCCCCCCAGGGATAGGACAGATACGCAGTATTTT
clone_size: .; v_call: TRBV10-3; d_call: TRBD2; j_call: TRBJ2-2; cdr3_aa: CAITFGLAGGELFF; cdr3_nt: TGTGCCATCACTTTCGGACTAGCGGGCGGGGAGCTGTTTTTT
clone_size: .; v_call: TRBV4-3; d_call: .; j_call: TRBJ1-1; cdr3_aa: CASSQGTMGNTEAFF; cdr3_nt: TGCGCCAGCAGCCAAGGGACAATGGGGAACACTGAAGCTTTCTTT
clone_size: .; v_call: TRBV4-1; d_call: .; j_call: TRBJ1-2; cdr3_aa: CASSQEGQLSFSNYGYTF; cdr3_nt: TGCGCCAGCAGCCAAGAAGGACAGCTATCATTTTCTAACTATGGCTACACCTTC
clone_size: .; v_call: TRBV4-3; d_call: .; j_call: TRBJ2-7; cdr3_aa: CASSQARVSHYEQYF; cdr3_nt: TGCGCCAGCAGCCAAGCCCGGGTCAGCCACTACGAGCAGTACTTC
clone_size: .; v_call: TRBV28; d_call: TRBD1; j_call: TRBJ1-4; cdr3_aa: CASSLYPGTDNEKLFF; cdr3_nt: TGTGCCAGCAGTTTATACCCCGGGACAGATAATGAAAAACTGTTTTTT
clone_size: .; v_call: TRBV24-1; d_call: .; j_call: TRBJ2-2; cdr3_aa: CATSQIGELFF; cdr3_nt: TGTGCCACCAGTCAAATCGGGGAGCTGTTTTTT
clone_size: once; v_call: TRBV18; d_call: TRBD1; j_call: TRBJ1-1; cdr3_aa: CASSPRTGEDTEAFF; cdr3_nt: TGTGCCAGCTCACCCCGGACAGGGGAGGACACTGAAGCTTTCTTT
clone_size: .; v_call: TRBV30; d_call: TRBD1; j_call: TRBJ1-2; cdr3_aa: CAWSLTGVYGYTF; cdr3_nt: TGTGCCTGGAGTCTGACAGGGGTCTATGGCTACACCTTC
clone_size: .; v_call: TRBV30; d_call: .; j_call: TRBJ2-3; cdr3_aa: CALTGTYPPYTQYF; cdr3_nt: TGTGCCCTCACCGGGACCTATCCGCCCTATACGCAGTATTTT
clone_size: once; v_call: TRBV30; d_call: .; j_call: TRBJ1-2; cdr3_aa: CAWRGEGTVGYTF; cdr3_nt: TGTGCCTGGAGAGGTGAAGGCACCGTCGGCTACACCTTC
clone_size: .; v_call: TRBV3-1/TRBV3-2; d_call: .; j_call: TRBJ2-2; cdr3_aa: CASSQDQGSGDTGELFF; cdr3_nt: TGTGCCAGCAGCCAAGATCAGGGGAGCGGGGACACCGGGGAGCTGTTTTTT
clone_size: medium-sized; v_call: TRBV9; d_call: .; j_call: TRBJ1-1; cdr3_aa: CASSVLREMNTEAFF; cdr3_nt: TGTGCCAGCAGCGTCCTCCGAGAGATGAACACTGAAGCTTTCTTT
clone_size: .; v_call: TRBV27; d_call: .; j_call: TRBJ1-1; cdr3_aa: CASSLKLNTEAFF; cdr3_nt: TGTGCCAGCAGTTTAAAGTTGAACACTGAAGCTTTCTTT
clone_size: .; v_call: TRBV20-1; d_call: TRBD2; j_call: TRBJ2-3; cdr3_aa: CSASGTSGGSTDTQYF; cdr3_nt: TGCAGTGCTAGTGGGACTAGCGGGGGAAGCACAGATACGCAGTATTTT
clone_size: .; v_call: TRBV28; d_call: .; j_call: TRBJ1-4; cdr3_aa: CASSLQGYEKLFF; cdr3_nt: TGTGCCAGCAGTCTCCAGGGTTATGAAAAACTGTTTTTT
clone_size: .; v_call: TRBV7-2; d_call: TRBD1; j_call: TRBJ1-5; cdr3_aa: CASSFPGTGQPQHF; cdr3_nt: TGTGCCAGCAGCTTTCCCGGGACAGGCCAGCCCCAGCATTTT
clone_size: .; v_call: TRBV18; d_call: .; j_call: TRBJ2-7; cdr3_aa: CASSPAGASYEQYF; cdr3_nt: TGTGCCAGCTCACCAGCAGGGGCAAGCTACGAGCAGTACTTC
clone_size: .; v_call: TRBV2; d_call: .; j_call: TRBJ2-3; cdr3_aa: CASSDWGSPGTDTQYF; cdr3_nt: TGTGCCAGCAGTGACTGGGGGTCTCCTGGCACAGATACGCAGTATTTT
clone_size: once; v_call: TRBV11-2; d_call: TRBD1; j_call: TRBJ1-1; cdr3_aa: CASSWRGQDTEAFF; cdr3_nt: TGTGCCAGCAGCTGGAGGGGGCAGGACACTGAAGCTTTCTTT
clone_size: .; v_call: TRBV7-9; d_call: .; j_call: TRBJ1-3; cdr3_aa: CASSSQQGIGNTIYF; cdr3_nt: TGTGCCAGCAGCTCGCAACAGGGAATCGGAAACACCATATATTTT
clone_size: .; v_call: TRBV5-1; d_call: TRBD1; j_call: TRBJ1-1; cdr3_aa: CASSLWTGMNTEAFF; cdr3_nt: TGCGCCAGCAGCCTCTGGACAGGGATGAACACTGAAGCTTTCTTT
clone_size: .; v_call: TRBV7-9; d_call: .; j_call: TRBJ2-3; cdr3_aa: CASTQKGGASTDTQYF; cdr3_nt: TGTGCCAGCACGCAAAAAGGGGGGGCTAGCACAGATACGCAGTATTTT
clone_size: .; v_call: TRBV10-3; d_call: .; j_call: TRBJ1-1; cdr3_aa: CAISESKGTMNTEAFF; cdr3_nt: TGTGCCATCAGTGAGTCGAAGGGGACCATGAACACTGAAGCTTTCTTT
clone_size: .; v_call: TRBV19; d_call: TRBD2; j_call: TRBJ2-1; cdr3_aa: CASSIGTSGGENEQFF; cdr3_nt: TGTGCCAGTAGTATAGGGACTAGCGGGGGGGAGAATGAGCAGTTCTTC
clone_size: .; v_call: TRBV5-1; d_call: .; j_call: TRBJ2-1; cdr3_aa: CASSLAGGQNEQFF; cdr3_nt: TGCGCCAGCAGCTTGGCCGGGGGGCAGAATGAGCAGTTCTTC
clone_size: .; v_call: TRBV18; d_call: .; j_call: TRBJ2-2; cdr3_aa: CASSRENTGELFF; cdr3_nt: TGTGCCAGCTCCCGGGAAAACACCGGGGAGCTGTTTTTT
clone_size: .; v_call: TRBV29-1; d_call: .; j_call: TRBJ1-1; cdr3_aa: CSATGIYTEAFF; cdr3_nt: TGCAGCGCAACAGGGATTTACACTGAAGCTTTCTTT
clone_size: once; v_call: TRBV3-1/TRBV3-2; d_call: .; j_call: TRBJ2-5; cdr3_aa: CASSRSRGQETQYF; cdr3_nt: TGTGCCAGCAGCCGATCCCGGGGGCAAGAGACCCAGTACTTC
clone_size: .; v_call: TRBV18; d_call: TRBD1; j_call: TRBJ1-5; cdr3_aa: CASSPRGGRNQPQHF; cdr3_nt: TGTGCCAGCTCACCAAGAGGGGGCCGAAATCAGCCCCAGCATTTT
clone_size: .; v_call: TRBV18; d_call: .; j_call: TRBJ2-1; cdr3_aa: CASSPRLTTSSYNEQFF; cdr3_nt: TGTGCCAGCTCACCACGTCTCACAACAAGCTCCTACAATGAGCAGTTCTTC
clone_size: once; v_call: TRBV28; d_call: .; j_call: TRBJ1-6; cdr3_aa: CASLRGNSPLHF; cdr3_nt: TGTGCCAGCCTCCGGGGAAATTCACCCCTCCACTTT
clone_size: .; v_call: TRBV28; d_call: .; j_call: TRBJ1-6; cdr3_aa: CASSLGQIYNSPLHF; cdr3_nt: TGTGCCAGCAGTTTAGGACAGATTTATAATTCACCCCTCCACTTT
clone_size: .; v_call: TRBV4-3; d_call: .; j_call: TRBJ1-4; cdr3_aa: CASSQDLTGSGEKLFF; cdr3_nt: TGCGCCAGCAGCCAAGATCTAACGGGGAGCGGTGAAAAACTGTTTTTT
clone_size: .; v_call: TRBV11-2; d_call: TRBD2; j_call: TRBJ2-7; cdr3_aa: CASSFGTSGGYEQYF; cdr3_nt: TGTGCCAGCAGCTTCGGGACTAGCGGGGGCTACGAGCAGTACTTC
clone_size: once; v_call: TRBV3-1/TRBV3-2; d_call: TRBD1; j_call: TRBJ2-5; cdr3_aa: CASSQLTGEETQYF; cdr3_nt: TGTGCCAGCAGCCAGTTGACAGGGGAAGAGACCCAGTACTTC
clone_size: .; v_call: TRBV7-2; d_call: .; j_call: TRBJ2-1; cdr3_aa: CASSLQGRSFVNEQFF; cdr3_nt: TGTGCCAGCAGCTTACAGGGCCGTTCATTCGTCAATGAGCAGTTCTTC
clone_size: .; v_call: TRBV5-4; d_call: .; j_call: TRBJ1-2; cdr3_aa: CASSLGGSYGYTF; cdr3_nt: TGTGCCAGCAGCCTAGGCGGGTCGTACGGCTACACCTTC